The clone carrying this T cell receptor (beta chain) is medium-sized in the sample. The source of the sample is a study of neoadjuvant nivolumab and ipilimumab in lung cancer. This CDR3 spans 15 amino acids. CDR1 SGHTA and CDR2 FQGNSA come from the germline V gene. V gave up 2 bases and J gave up 8 bases; unmatched junction bases: 6. Libraries were prepared by immunoSEQ multiplex PCR; TCRdb keeps only in-frame clonotypes and omits some of them. The top ten hold over 15% of the sample, which has about 27,000 clones, roughly three quarters seen once. The chain joins TRBV7-2 to TRBJ1-6, with 7 bases that match TRBD1. Sequenced here: tumor tissue, sampled after neoadjuvant nivolumab, alone or with ipilimumab, at or shortly before surgery. The sequence came from an adult with non-small cell lung cancer. This CDR3 reads CASSLRQGDHSPLHF. The CDR3, as DNA: TGTGCCAGCAGCTTAAGACAGGGAGACCATTCACCCCTCCACTTT.